This T cell receptor beta chain was sequenced for a study of response to subunit inactivated influenza vaccine. TCRdb reanalysed the RT-PCR reads using MiXCR and keeps one entry per CDR3 protein. The table lists some 540,000 distinct CDR3 sequences, around a quarter of them singletons. With V trimmed by 2 bases and J by 2 bases, 4 bases remained unmatched. Germline V CDR1 and CDR2: DFQATT, SNEGSKA (reference sequence). This CDR3 has 15 amino acids. These data are also associated with another study on T cells expressing NK-cell markers. This second study notes: TCR beta cDNA was made by 5'RACE template switching with UMIs. It was sorted CD3+CD56-NKG2C+, CD3+CD56+NKG2C- and CD3+CD56+NKG2C+ T cells that provided the TCR beta repertoires. HCMV seropositivity marked most of the eight sequenced donors; one was seronegative. Of the CD8+ T cells in about 6 donors, 1.0-7.0% belonged to dominant NKG2C+ clonotypes. In several donors, dominant clonotypes made up about 28.3-60.1% of CD3+CD56-NKG2C+ cells.

The V call is TRBV20-1, the J call TRBJ2-3, with 10 bases matching TRBD2. The sequence was obtained from a man in his fifties or sixties who received an inactivated influenza vaccine. The sample consisted of CD4+ T cells sorted from PBMCs, taken approximately 12 days after vaccination. CDR3 amino acids: CSARNSGRPTDTQYF. The DNA for the CDR3 is TGCAGTGCTAGAAATAGCGGGAGGCCCACAGATACGCAGTATTTT.